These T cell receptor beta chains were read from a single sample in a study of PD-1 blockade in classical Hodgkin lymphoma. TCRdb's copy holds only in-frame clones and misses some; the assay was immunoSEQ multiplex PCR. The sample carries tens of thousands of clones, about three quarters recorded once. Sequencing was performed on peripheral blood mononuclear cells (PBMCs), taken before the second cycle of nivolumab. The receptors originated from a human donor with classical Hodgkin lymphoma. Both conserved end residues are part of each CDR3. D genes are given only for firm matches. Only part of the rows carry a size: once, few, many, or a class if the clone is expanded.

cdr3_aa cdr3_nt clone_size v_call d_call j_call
CASSIGESNQPQHF TGTGCCAGTAGTATTGGGGAGAGCAATCAGCCCCAGCATTTT - TRBV19 - TRBJ1-5
CASSENVNPNYGYTF TGTGCCAGCAGTGAGAACGTCAATCCTAACTATGGCTACACCTTC few TRBV9 - TRBJ1-2
CAWSVGGLANEQFF TGTGCCTGGAGTGTAGGGGGACTAGCGAATGAGCAGTTCTTC - TRBV30 TRBD2 TRBJ2-1
CASSLDGYVEPQHF TGTGCCAGCAGCTTAGACGGGTACGTGGAGCCCCAGCATTTT - TRBV7-2 - TRBJ1-5
CASSGGYTQYF TGTGCCAGCAGTGGGGGATATACGCAGTATTTT - TRBV6-5 - TRBJ2-3
CASRGGNAGELFF TGTGCCAGCAGGGGCGGGAATGCCGGGGAGCTGTTTTTT - TRBV11-2 - TRBJ2-2
CASSFRRGETQYF TGTGCCAGCAGCTTTCGCAGGGGCGAGACCCAGTACTTC - TRBV7-2 - TRBJ2-5
CASSQVGGVSSGQYF TGCGCCAGCAGCCAAGTGGGGGGGGTCTCTAGCGGGCAGTACTTC - TRBV4-1 TRBD2 TRBJ2-7
CASSLTLLEAGRTQYF TGTGCCAGCAGCCTAACCCTCCTGGAGGCGGGTCGGACGCAGTATTTT - TRBV7-2 - TRBJ2-3
CASTQGYSNQPQHF TGTGCCAGCACTCAGGGGTATAGCAATCAGCCCCAGCATTTT - TRBV6-5 - TRBJ1-5
CASSYSLSGGNEQFF TGTGCCAGCAGTTACTCCCTGTCGGGCGGCAATGAGCAGTTCTTC - TRBV6-5 - TRBJ2-1
CASSEYGKSSYEQYF TGCGCCAGCAGTGAGTACGGAAAGAGCTCCTACGAGCAGTACTTC - TRBV10-2 - TRBJ2-7
CASSESLLNTGELFF TGTGCCAGCAGTGAAAGTCTACTCAACACCGGGGAGCTGTTTTTT - TRBV6-1 - TRBJ2-2
CASSWGQSSGANVLTF TGTGCCAGCAGCTGGGGACAAAGCTCTGGGGCCAACGTCCTGACTTTC - TRBV11-2 - TRBJ2-6
CASSRTQGSQETQYF TGTGCCAGTAGTAGAACTCAGGGGTCCCAAGAGACCCAGTACTTC - TRBV19 - TRBJ2-5
CASTDWGGDYNEQFF TGTGCCAGCACCGACTGGGGGGGGGACTACAATGAGCAGTTCTTC few TRBV11-2 TRBD2 TRBJ2-1
CASSFGTVNIIYF TGTGCCAGCAGCTTTGGGACGGTTAACATCATATATTTT - TRBV5-6 - TRBJ1-3
CASSLGTDRSPLHF TGTGCCAGCAGCCTAGGGACTGATAGATCACCCCTCCACTTT - TRBV11-2 - TRBJ1-6
CASSQSLSGGSSIRELFF TGTGCCAGCAGCCAGTCACTTAGCGGGGGCTCTTCCATCCGGGAGCTGTTTTTT - TRBV4-2 TRBD2 TRBJ2-2
CASSRSLPLSSSGNTIYF TGTGCCAGTAGTAGATCCCTCCCTCTCTCAAGCTCTGGAAACACCATATATTTT once TRBV19 - TRBJ1-3
CASSLSAPLNEQFF TGTGCCAGCAGCTTAAGCGCCCCCTTGAATGAGCAGTTCTTC - TRBV7-2 - TRBJ2-1
CASSESGTGTYGYTF TGTGCCAGCAGCGAGTCCGGGACAGGAACCTATGGCTACACCTTC - TRBV7-2 TRBD1 TRBJ1-2
CATSRDLTPLGYSNQPQHF TGTGCCACCAGCAGAGATCTGACCCCCCTGGGCTATAGCAATCAGCCCCAGCATTTT - TRBV15 - TRBJ1-5
CASRRGLAGVGTDTQYF TGTGCCAGCAGAAGGGGACTAGCGGGAGTGGGCACAGATACGCAGTATTTT - TRBV7-3 TRBD2 TRBJ2-3
CASSRDLTGGYTF TGTGCCAGCAGTCGTGACCTAACGGGAGGCTACACCTTC - TRBV6-1 - TRBJ1-2
CASSAAGTGNTEAFF TGTGCCAGCAGCGCGGCCGGGACAGGGAACACTGAAGCTTTCTTT - TRBV9 TRBD1 TRBJ1-1
CASRQNTEAFF TGTGCCAGCAGACAAAACACTGAAGCTTTCTTT few TRBV11-1 - TRBJ1-1
CASSLGVYGANVLTF TGTGCCAGCAGCTTAGGGGTCTATGGGGCCAACGTCCTGACTTTC - TRBV7-8 - TRBJ2-6
CASSTVTTANTEAFF TGTGCCAGCAGTACAGTTACGACAGCCAACACTGAAGCTTTCTTT - TRBV6-5 - TRBJ1-1
CASGTGTSAFF TGCGCCAGCGGGACGGGGACTAGCGCTTTCTTC few TRBV4-1 TRBD2 TRBJ2-1
CSTFRTDTQYF TGCAGTACATTCCGCACAGATACGCAGTATTTT - TRBV20-1 - TRBJ2-3
CASSLRQGYEQYF TGCGCCAGCAGCCTCCGACAGGGCTACGAGCAGTACTTC - TRBV5-1 TRBD1 TRBJ2-7
CASSLKNTGELFF TGTGCCAGCAGCTTAAAGAACACCGGGGAGCTGTTTTTT - TRBV7-8 - TRBJ2-2
CASSPGDGYGYTF TGTGCCAGCAGCCCAGGTGACGGTTATGGCTACACCTTC - TRBV7-6 - TRBJ1-2
CASSLKYEQYF TGTGCCAGCAGCTTGAAGTACGAGCAGTACTTC few TRBV5-6 - TRBJ2-7
CASSPSGSPTDTQYF TGTGCCAGCTCACCTAGCGGGAGCCCCACAGATACGCAGTATTTT - TRBV18 TRBD2 TRBJ2-3
CASSRRGRNQPQHF TGTGCCAGCAGCCGCAGGGGACGCAATCAGCCCCAGCATTTT - TRBV27 - TRBJ1-5
CASSAWDRAEQYF TGTGCCAGCAGTGCTTGGGACAGGGCCGAGCAGTACTTC - TRBV6-6 TRBD1 TRBJ2-7
CAISESAQMPPGYTF TGTGCCATCAGTGAGTCGGCCCAGATGCCCCCTGGCTACACCTTC - TRBV10-3 - TRBJ1-2
CASSSSGAETQYF TGCGCCAGCAGCTCCTCGGGGGCGGAGACCCAGTACTTC - TRBV5-1 - TRBJ2-5
CASSPYGRGEKLFF TGTGCCAGCTCACCATACGGGCGGGGTGAAAAACTGTTTTTT - TRBV18 - TRBJ1-4
CASSYAVRRRDEQYF TGTGCCAGCAGTTACGCTGTAAGGAGAAGAGACGAGCAGTACTTC few TRBV28 - TRBJ2-7
CASSNGQNTGELFF TGTGCCAGTAGTAATGGACAGAACACCGGGGAGCTGTTTTTT - TRBV19 - TRBJ2-2
CASDRVPNTEAFF TGTGCCAGCGACAGGGTACCGAACACTGAAGCTTTCTTT - TRBV19 TRBD1 TRBJ1-1
CSVWGQGEAFF TGCAGCGTCTGGGGGCAAGGTGAAGCTTTCTTT few TRBV29-1 - TRBJ1-1
CASSRDRYTGELFF TGTGCCAGCAGCCGGGACAGGTACACCGGGGAGCTGTTTTTT - TRBV7-2 TRBD1 TRBJ2-2
CASSLDTRRITEAFF TGTGCCAGCAGCTTAGATACGCGGAGAATCACTGAAGCTTTCTTT - TRBV7-9 - TRBJ1-1
CASSLGVSQPQHF TGTGCCAGCAGCTTAGGGGTCAGCCAGCCCCAGCATTTT - TRBV7-2 - TRBJ1-5
CASRETGGPGNTIYF TGTGCCAGCAGAGAAACGGGGGGACCTGGAAACACCATATATTTT - TRBV4-2 - TRBJ1-3
CASSYGRNYGYTF TGTGCCAGCAGCTACGGGCGGAACTATGGCTACACCTTC few TRBV7-9 - TRBJ1-2
CASSPRVGRGSTDTQYF TGTGCCAGCTCACCACGGGTCGGGCGGGGATCCACAGATACGCAGTATTTT - TRBV18 - TRBJ2-3
CASTTGQGFSYEQYF TGTGCCAGCACGACTGGACAGGGGTTTAGCTACGAGCAGTACTTC - TRBV18 TRBD1 TRBJ2-7
CASSLDGAWEQYF TGTGCCAGCAGCCTCGACGGTGCGTGGGAGCAGTACTTC few TRBV7-6 - TRBJ2-7
CASRQWTSDQPQHF TGTGCCAGCAGACAATGGACATCTGATCAGCCCCAGCATTTT - TRBV5-6 - TRBJ1-5
CAIMGGDRNEQFF TGTGCCATCATGGGGGGCGATCGCAATGAGCAGTTCTTC - TRBV10-3 - TRBJ2-1
CATSWGRGGETQYF TGTGCCACCAGCTGGGGGCGGGGGGGAGAGACCCAGTACTTC - TRBV15 TRBD2 TRBJ2-5
CSTERHYEQYF TGCAGTACAGAGCGGCACTACGAGCAGTACTTC few TRBV20-1 - TRBJ2-7
CASSRSPGQGVADTQYF TGCGCCAGCAGCAGATCACCGGGACAGGGGGTGGCAGATACGCAGTATTTT - TRBV5-1 TRBD1 TRBJ2-3
CASSPSPGTDSNQPQHF TGTGCCAGCAGCCCCTCCCCGGGGACAGATAGCAATCAGCCCCAGCATTTT - TRBV9 TRBD1 TRBJ1-5